Below are 30 T cell receptor beta chains sequenced from a single sample in a study of cytomegalovirus exposure and HLA in healthy donors. PCR involved 60 Vbeta and 13 Jbeta primers. Data came from immunoSEQ multiplex PCR; TCRdb stores just in-frame clones and leaves some out. This sample's table reports fewer than 130,000 clones. The sample taken for sequencing was PBMCs. These TCRs come from a man aged 50-60 years in good health and CMV-seronegative.

The chain couples TRBV5-8 to TRBJ2-7; D uncertain. Trimming left V 4 bases short and J 3 bases short, with 5 bases between. Germline CDR1 SGHTS, CDR2 YDEGEE. This CDR3 contains 11 residues. The CDR3 DNA is TGTGCCAGCAGCGCCAGCTACGAGCAGTACTTC. This translates into CASSASYEQYF.

The chain links TRBV5-4 to TRBJ2-1; TRBD1 aligns across 8 bases. Germline CDR1 SGHNT, CDR2 YYREEE (reference sequence). Germline trimming cut 0 bases from V and 2 bases from J; bases unmatched to any gene: 4. The CDR3 has 16 amino acids. CDR3 sequence reads: CASSLVGQETYNEQFF. The CDR3 bases are TGTGCCAGCAGCTTGGTGGGACAGGAAACCTACAATGAGCAGTTCTTC.

The V call is TRBV5-6, the J call TRBJ1-3; unclear D gene. The CDR3 has 14 residues. Deletions cut 0 bases from V and 2 bases from J, with 6 bases between. Germline V gene lookup returns CDR1 SGHDT and CDR2 YYEEEE. CDR3 residues: CASSLAGAGNTIYF. Here the CDR3 DNA reads TGTGCCAGCAGCTTGGCCGGGGCTGGAAACACCATATATTTT.

The rearrangement uses TRBV13 and TRBJ2-3; TRBD2 is a possible D gene (6 bases). V dropped 0 bases and J dropped 0 bases, with 10 bases sitting between them. CDR3 length: 16 residues. The germline gives CDR1 PRHDT, CDR2 FYEKMQ (reference sequence). CDR3 sequence reads: CASSLGLATSTDTQYF. The CDR3 DNA reads as TGTGCCAGCAGCTTAGGACTAGCCACTAGCACAGATACGCAGTATTTT.

The chain carries TRBV29-1 and TRBJ1-2; 9 positions agree with TRBD1. There are 16 residues in the CDR3. In germline, CDR1 is SQVTM, CDR2 ANQGSEA. The junction had 17 bases not matched to a gene; V was cut back by 7 bases and J by 5 bases. The CDR3: CSALPPPGQGLYGYTF. CDR3 nucleotide sequence: TGCAGCGCCCTGCCCCCTCCGGGACAGGGATTGTATGGCTACACCTTC.

The V call is TRBV5-6, the J call TRBJ1-2; 7 nucleotides agree with TRBD1. Germline V gene data show CDR1 as SGHDT and CDR2 as YYEEEE. This CDR3 is 14 amino acids long. J lost 2 bases, V lost 4 bases, and 5 bases had no gene match. The DNA of the CDR3 is TGTGCCAGCAGCACCCGGGACAGAAACTATGGCTACACCTTC. Amino acids: CASSTRDRNYGYTF.

Concerning this clone itself: At one end the junction does not follow the germline gene, possibly because of a read error. The chain couples TRBV11-2 to TRBJ2-7; TRBD2 might be the D (6 bases). Germline CDR1 SGHAT, CDR2 FQNNGV. The CDR3 extends over 15 amino acids. This CDR3 is CASTLLQGGSYEQYF. CDR3 nucleotide sequence: TGTGCCAGCACCTTACTTCAGGGAGGCTCCTACGAGCAGTACTTC.

The chain couples TRBV19 to TRBJ1-2, with TRBD1 matching over 12 bases. Germline V gives CDR1 LNHDA, CDR2 SQIVND (reference sequence). There are 15 residues in the CDR3. J lost 5 bases, V lost 6 bases, and 7 bases had no gene match. CDR3 nucleotides: TGTGCCAGTAGGGTAGGGACAGGGGGCGGTTATGGCTACACCTTC. It codes for CASRVGTGGGYGYTF.

CDR3 residues: CASSGRRQMSSGNTIYF. The CDR3 bases are TGTGCCAGCAGTGGTAGAAGACAGATGAGCTCTGGAAACACCATATATTTT. The chain links TRBV6-1 to TRBJ1-3; D may be TRBD1 (5 bases). Germline-derived CDR1 and CDR2 are MNHNS and SASEGT. The CDR3 has 17 amino acids. Trimming shortened V by 4 bases and J by 0 bases, and 16 bases separated the two germline ends.

J is TRBJ2-5 and V is TRBV7-2; D might be TRBD2 (6 bases). Matching the DNA end better, TRBJ2-7 makes the J call doubtful. Germline V CDR1 and CDR2: SGHTA, FQGNSA. The CDR3 is made up of 16 amino acids. The CDR3 here is CASSLDLAGPPYEQYF. The DNA of the CDR3 is TGTGCCAGCAGCTTAGATCTGGCGGGGCCACCCTACGAGCAGTACTTC.

The chain carries TRBV5-4 and TRBJ1-6; the D is unclear. This CDR3 contains 13 residues. Germline CDR1 reads SGHNT; CDR2 reads YYREEE (reference sequence). Trimming shortened V by 0 bases and J by 7 bases, and 5 bases separated the two germline ends. CDR3 residues: CASSLERNSPLHF. As DNA, the CDR3 is TGTGCCAGCAGCTTGGAGCGAAATTCACCCCTCCACTTT.

The chain has TRBV19 and TRBJ1-2; D perhaps matches TRBD1 (6 bases). Germline lookup yields CDR1 LNHDA and CDR2 SQIVND (reference sequence). The CDR3 is 16 residues long. With 5 bases removed from V and 7 bases from J, the gap between germline ends came to 23 bases. For the CDR3, the DNA is TGTGCCAGTAGTTCATTTCCCAGGGGCTCCGACTCTGGCTACACCTTC. Amino acid sequence: CASSSFPRGSDSGYTF.

The chain recombines TRBV11-3 with TRBJ2-7; D is ambiguous. V was shortened by 2 bases and J by 6 bases, with 8 bases between the two germline ends. The germline gives CDR1 SGHNT, CDR2 YENEEA. This CDR3 comprises 12 residues. The CDR3 region is CASSLRRSEQYF. The CDR3 DNA is TGTGCCAGCAGCTTAAGACGGAGCGAGCAGTACTTC.

The chain combines TRBV29-1 with TRBJ1-1; 7 bases are shared with TRBD1. The CDR3 is 11 residues long. Trimming cost V 7 bases and J 6 bases; bases outside gene matches: 5. The V gene's germline CDR1 is SQVTM and CDR2 ANQGSEA. The CDR3 loop is CSADRASEAFF. CDR3 coding DNA: TGCAGCGCCGACAGGGCCTCTGAAGCTTTCTTT.

This sequence joins TRBV7-3 and TRBJ2-3, with 8 positions matching TRBD2. Germline V gives CDR1 SGHTA, CDR2 FQGTGA. The CDR3 is made up of 15 amino acids. The trim removed 4 bases at V and 4 bases at J, leaving 7 bases unmatched. CDR3 nucleotides: TGTGCCAGCAGCTCTCCCGGACTAGCTCCAGATACGCAGTATTTT. Encoded protein: CASSSPGLAPDTQYF. The full variable domain, its missing parts supplied by reference TRBV7-3 and TRBJ2-3, is GAGVSQTPSNKVTEKGKYVELRCDPISGHTALYWYRQSLGQGPEFLIYFQGTGAADDSGLPNDRFFAVRPEGSVSTLKIQRTERGDSAVYLCASSSPGLAPDTQYFGPGTRLTVL.

The V call is TRBV20-1, the J call TRBJ1-1; no definite D call. The CDR3 sequence is 11 residues long. Germline-derived CDR1 and CDR2 are DFQATT and SNEGSKA (reference sequence). CDR3 sequence: CSAQVHTEAFF. Here the CDR3 DNA reads TGCAGCGCTCAGGTGCACACTGAAGCTTTCTTT.

The chain couples TRBV19 to TRBJ1-2; D may be TRBD1 (6 bases). V was pared by 5 bases and J by 0 bases, with 10 bases between. The CDR3 is made up of 14 amino acids. The V gene's germline CDR1 is LNHDA and CDR2 SQIVND (reference sequence). The CDR3 reads CASSWDKTNYGYTF. The CDR3 coding sequence is TGTGCCAGTAGTTGGGACAAAACTAACTATGGCTACACCTTC. The complete variable domain, with remaining parts taken from reference TRBV19 and TRBJ1-2, reads DGGITQSPKYLFRKEGQNVTLSCEQNLNHDAMYWYRQDPGQGLRLIYYSQIVNDFQKGDIAEGYSVSREKKESFPLTVTSAQKNPTAFYLCASSWDKTNYGYTFGSGTRLTVV.

The chain links TRBV13 to TRBJ2-3; TRBD1 matches 9 bases. Germline-derived CDR1 and CDR2 are PRHDT and FYEKMQ (reference sequence). CDR3 length equals 15 residues. Unmatched junction bases numbered 1, after V lost 2 bases and J lost 1 base. The CDR3 here is CASSLWTGGTDTQYF. The CDR3 DNA is TGTGCCAGCAGCTTATGGACAGGGGGCACAGATACGCAGTATTTT.

This chain uses TRBV11-3 with TRBJ2-1; 11 bases align to TRBD2. Trimming cost V 4 bases and J 4 bases; bases outside gene matches: 6. CDR1 is SGHNT, CDR2 YENEEA, per germline. The length of the CDR3 is 16 residues. CDR3 nucleotide sequence: TGTGCCAGCAGCTCACAGGGGACTAGCGGATACAATGAGCAGTTCTTC. Encoded protein: CASSSQGTSGYNEQFF. Drawing the rest from reference TRBV11-3 and TRBJ2-1, the complete variable domain is EAGVVQSPRYKIIEKKQPVAFWCNPISGHNTLYWYLQNLGQGPELLIRYENEEAVDDSQLPKDRFSAERLKGVDSTLKIQPAELGDSAVYLCASSSQGTSGYNEQFFGPGTRLTVL.

This chain uses TRBV5-5 with TRBJ1-6; tentatively, D is TRBD1 (5 bases). CDR1 and CDR2 (germline): SGHKS, YYEKEE (reference sequence). V lost 5 bases and J lost 13, with 22 bases in between. The CDR3 has 15 residues. CDR3 region: CASRERDSTAAPLHF. The CDR3 DNA is TGTGCCAGCAGGGAAAGGGACTCGACTGCGGCTCCCCTCCACTTT. Combining the CDR3 with reference TRBV5-5 and TRBJ1-6 gives the whole variable domain DAGVTQSPTHLIKTRGQQVTLRCSPISGHKSVSWYQQVLGQGPQFIFQYYEKEERGRGNFPDRFSARQFPNYSSELNVNALLLGDSALYLCASRERDSTAAPLHFGNGTRLTVT.

The V and J genes are TRBV29-1 and TRBJ2-5, with D tentatively TRBD2 (5 bases). The germline V gene has CDR1 SQVTM and CDR2 ANQGSEA. There are 16 residues in the CDR3. V was clipped by 4 bases and J by 9 bases, with 27 bases between them. The CDR3 DNA follows: TGCAGCGTTGTCACCCTCCCCCCCCGGCCGCTCGGGGCCCAGTACTTC. Protein product: CSVVTLPPRPLGAQYF.

V is TRBV29-1 and J is TRBJ1-1, with D possibly matching TRBD1 (5 bases). V lost 4 bases and J 5 bases, leaving 14 bases between the germline ends. CDR1 and CDR2 from the germline V gene are SQVTM and ANQGSEA. CDR3 length: 13 amino acids. CDR3 coding DNA: TGCAGCGTTGCAGGGACTCCGGGGACTGAAGCTTTCTTT. It codes for CSVAGTPGTEAFF.

This chain connects TRBV18 to TRBJ2-4; 7 nucleotides match TRBD1. This CDR3 has 18 amino acids. V lost 3 bases and J lost 3; bases outside the gene matches: 14. Per germline, CDR1 KGHSH and CDR2 LQKENI. The CDR3 protein is CASSPSTGKQVVKNIQYF. For the CDR3, the DNA is TGTGCCAGCTCACCGTCGACAGGGAAGCAGGTGGTCAAAAACATTCAGTACTTC.

V usage is TRBV30 and J usage is TRBJ2-4; perhaps TRBD1 as D (6 bases). V lost 4 bases and J 8 bases, leaving 18 bases between the germline ends. The CDR3 is made up of 14 amino acids. CDR1 GTSNPN and CDR2 SVGIG come from the germline V gene (reference sequence). CDR3 sequence reads: CAWTPTGFSDIQYF. As DNA, the CDR3 is TGTGCCTGGACTCCCACAGGGTTTTCGGACATTCAGTACTTC.

V usage is TRBV10-3 and J usage is TRBJ1-5, with D hard to call. V dropped 4 bases and J dropped 2 bases, with 3 bases sitting between them. The CDR3 consists of 12 residues. CDR1 ENHRY and CDR2 SYGVKD come from the germline V gene. The CDR3 DNA reads TGTGCCATCAGTGCCGGCAATCAGCCCCAGCATTTT. Amino acid sequence: CAISAGNQPQHF.

The chain joins TRBV7-6 to TRBJ2-1, with TRBD2 identical over 8 bases. In germline, CDR1 is SGHVS, CDR2 FNYEAQ. V dropped 7 bases and J dropped 0; count of bases not matched to a gene: 20. CDR3 length equals 20 residues. The CDR3 DNA is TGTGCCAGCACCTCACAACCTCCCGTTCGGGCGGGGGGCTCCTACAATGAGCAGTTCTTC. Its protein is CASTSQPPVRAGGSYNEQFF.

This chain links TRBV9 with TRBJ2-7, with 8 bases matching TRBD1. Germline CDR1 and CDR2: SGDLS and YYNGEE. CDR3 length equals 14 residues. With 7 bases clipped from V and 0 bases from J, the junction kept 6 bases outside the gene matches. CDR3 amino acids: CASGGTGSSYEQYF. Written as DNA, the CDR3 is TGTGCCAGCGGGGGGACAGGTAGCTCCTACGAGCAGTACTTC.

The chain employs TRBV6-1 and TRBJ2-1, with 9 bases that match TRBD2. Germline V gene data show CDR1 as MNHNS and CDR2 as SASEGT. With 4 bases clipped from V and 7 bases from J, the junction kept 11 bases outside the gene matches. CDR3 length equals 16 residues. This chain's CDR3 is CASSVFWAGGMNEQFF. The CDR3 DNA is TGTGCCAGCAGTGTTTTCTGGGCGGGGGGGATGAATGAGCAGTTCTTC.

This chain connects TRBV9 to TRBJ2-5, with unresolved D. Trimming left V 0 bases short and J 0 bases short, with 9 bases between. Germline V gene sequence: CDR1 SGDLS, CDR2 YYNGEE. The CDR3 loop spans 15 amino acids. Written as DNA, the CDR3 is TGTGCCAGCAGCGTAGATTCTATGTACCAAGAGACCCAGTACTTC. This codes for CASSVDSMYQETQYF.

The J gene is TRBJ2-3, the V gene TRBV29-1, with a possible D match to TRBD2 (7 bases). Germline CDR1 and CDR2: SQVTM and ANQGSEA. The CDR3 contains 13 residues. The germline V and J ends were trimmed by 8 bases and 4 bases, with 16 bases remaining between them. CDR3 sequence reads: CSLERGGADTQYF. The CDR3 DNA reads TGCAGCCTAGAAAGGGGGGGGGCAGATACGCAGTATTTT.